This entry lists 22 T cell receptor beta chains sequenced from one sample in a study of shared clonotypes between healthy human individuals. The naive CD8 fraction comprised CD45RO-negative cells positively selected for CCR7 and excluded terminally differentiated effector memory CD45RA+ cells. Sequenced by immunoSEQ multiplex PCR; TCRdb stores in-frame clones only, minus some. The sample comprises around 1.9 million clones, around 95% of which are singletons, and less than 2% rests with the top ten. Sequencing was performed on naive CD8+ T cells from PBMCs. The receptors were gathered from a young man in good health. Some clones in this sample may be carry-over from other donors' samples.

The V call is TRBV4-1, the J call TRBJ1-2; D not resolved. Germline CDR1 and CDR2: MGHRA and YSYEKL. The CDR3 is 14 amino acids. V lost 1 base to trimming and J lost 4 bases, with 10 bases between them. DNA for the CDR3: TGCGCCAGCAGCCAAGTGGGCCAGAGCTATGGCTACACCTTC. This gives the protein CASSQVGQSYGYTF.

The gene calls are TRBV7-2 and TRBJ2-5; tentatively, D is TRBD1 or TRBD2 (6 bases each). CDR3 size: 12 residues. The germline CDR1 and CDR2 sequences are SGHTA and FQGNSA. V shed 4 bases and J shed 10 bases, with 13 bases lying between them. In nucleotides, the CDR3 is TGTGCCAGCAGCTCTACCAGGGGAGGCCAGTACTTC. Amino acid sequence: CASSSTRGGQYF. Full variable domain (missing parts from reference TRBV7-2 and TRBJ2-5): GAGVSQSPSNKVTEKGKDVELRCDPISGHTALYWYRQSLGQGLEFLIYFQGNSAPDKSGLPSDRFSAERTGGSVSTLTIQRTQQEDSAVYLCASSSTRGGQYFGPGTRLLVL.

This clone appeared a single time. The chain carries TRBV30 and TRBJ2-7; 10 positions agree with TRBD1. Germline lookup yields CDR1 GTSNPN and CDR2 SVGIG (reference sequence). The V and J ends lost 8 bases and 0 bases, in that order; junction bases with no gene match: 4. The CDR3 has 13 residues. Written as DNA, the CDR3 is TGTGCCGCGGACAGGGGGAGCTCCTACGAGCAGTACTTC. It is translated as CAADRGSSYEQYF.

The rearrangement joins TRBV19 to TRBJ2-3; D is perhaps TRBD2 (5 bases). The germline gives CDR1 LNHDA, CDR2 SQIVND (reference sequence). The CDR3 is 15 residues long. The V end lost 5 bases, the J end lost 4 bases, and 16 bases lay between the germline ends. CDR3 nucleotide sequence: TGTGCCAGTAGTCTCACCCCGGGGTTAGCAGATACGCAGTATTTT. This translates into CASSLTPGLADTQYF.

V and J are TRBV6-6 and TRBJ2-7, with 10 bases lining up with TRBD2. CDR3 size: 16 residues. The V gene end was trimmed by 3 bases and the J gene end by 3 bases; junction bases not matched to a gene: 8. Germline loops: CDR1 MNHNY, CDR2 SVGAGI (reference sequence). The CDR3 DNA follows: TGTGCCAGCAGTTATTCTAGCGGGAGTTTCGGCTACGAGCAGTACTTC. As protein: CASSYSSGSFGYEQYF.

The rearrangement links TRBV27 to TRBJ2-1; TRBD2 aligns across 7 bases. The CDR3 loop spans 16 amino acids. The germline CDR1 and CDR2 sequences are MNHEY and SMNVEV (reference sequence). Germline trimming cut 6 bases from V and 7 bases from J; bases unmatched to any gene: 15. CDR3 loop: CASRTQGGPTVNEQFF. Written as DNA, the CDR3 is TGTGCCAGCAGAACCCAGGGAGGGCCGACAGTTAATGAGCAGTTCTTC.

The chain joins TRBV27 to TRBJ1-2; 11 nucleotides agree with TRBD1. The ends lost 3 bases at V and 4 bases at J; junction bases unmatched: 10. The germline gives CDR1 MNHEY, CDR2 SMNVEV (reference sequence). CDR3 length: 17 amino acids. The CDR3, as DNA: TGTGCCAGCAGTTTCCTTACCTGGACAGGGGGCGGCTATGGCTACACCTTC. Its protein product is CASSFLTWTGGGYGYTF.

The chain recombines TRBV13 with TRBJ2-7, with D hard to call. V lost 5 bases and J 0 bases, leaving 11 bases between the germline ends. CDR3 size: 14 residues. The germline CDR1 and CDR2 sequences are PRHDT and FYEKMQ (reference sequence). The CDR3 coding sequence is TGTGCCAGCAGCCCTATCTCCAGCTCCTACGAGCAGTACTTC. This gives the protein CASSPISSSYEQYF.

The rearrangement uses TRBV10-3 and TRBJ1-1; tentative D call: TRBD1 (5 bases). The V gene lost 0 bases and the J gene lost 4 bases, with 9 bases spanning the gap. This CDR3 spans 14 amino acids. Germline V gene data show CDR1 as ENHRY and CDR2 as SYGVKD. The CDR3 coding sequence is TGTGCCATCAGTGAGTCAGGGGTACTCACTGAAGCTTTCTTT. It is translated as CAISESGVLTEAFF.

V gene TRBV30 combines with J gene TRBJ2-7; 13 bases map to TRBD2. The germline V gene has CDR1 GTSNPN and CDR2 SVGIG (reference sequence). The junction had 17 bases not matched to a gene; V was cut back by 4 bases and J by 5 bases. This CDR3 region has 18 residues. CDR3 DNA sequence: TGTGCCTGGAAACCACGGACTAGCGGGAGTTCCTCCCGGGACGAGCAGTACTTC. Translating it yields CAWKPRTSGSSSRDEQYF.

J is TRBJ2-7 and V is TRBV4-1; a weak D match, TRBD1 (6 bases). Germline V gene lookup returns CDR1 MGHRA and CDR2 YSYEKL. CDR3 length equals 15 residues. V gave up 0 bases and J gave up 2 bases, with 11 bases separating them. The CDR3 loop is CASSQDVRTAYEQYF. For the CDR3, the DNA is TGCGCCAGCAGCCAAGATGTGCGGACAGCCTACGAGCAGTACTTC.

This clone was recorded once. The genes are TRBV25-1 and TRBJ2-7; D might be TRBD2 (5 bases). This CDR3 has 18 amino acids. Trimming took off 3 bases at V and 7 bases at J, with 28 bases between the two ends. CDR1 and CDR2 (germline): MGHDK, SYGVNS. The CDR3, as DNA: TGTGCCAGCAGTGATAATCGAGGGCGGAGCCACCCCCGCGAGGAGCAGTACTTC. It translates to CASSDNRGRSHPREEQYF.

As to this clone: The sample has other DNA sequences that encode this CDR3 too. The genes are TRBV27 and TRBJ1-1, with a tentative D call TRBD1 (5 bases). Germline V gene sequence: CDR1 MNHEY, CDR2 SMNVEV (reference sequence). The CDR3 length is 13 residues. Trimming stripped 6 bases from V and 1 base from J, with 9 bases between. The CDR3 DNA reads TGTGCCAGCAGCCCCGGGGGGAACACTGAAGCTTTCTTT. It specifies CASSPGGNTEAFF.

The chain recombines TRBV28 with TRBJ2-7; 9 bases align to TRBD1. Germline V CDR1 and CDR2: MDHEN, SYDVKM. J was trimmed by 3 bases and V by 7 bases; bases with no gene match: 10. The CDR3 consists of 15 residues. CDR3 DNA sequence: TGTGCCAGCACAACCACGGGACAGGGCGGCTACGAGCAGTACTTC. It is translated as CASTTTGQGGYEQYF. Variable domain in full (rest from reference TRBV28 and TRBJ2-7): DVKVTQSSRYLVKRTGEKVFLECVQDMDHENMFWYRQDPGLGLRLIYFSYDVKMKEKGDIPEGYSVSREKKERFSLILESASTNQTSMYLCASTTTGQGGYEQYFGPGTRLTVT.

The CDR3 spells CASSQEQGNSYEQYF. The CDR3 DNA reads TGCGCCAGCAGCCAAGAACAGGGTAACTCCTACGAGCAGTACTTC. The gene calls are TRBV4-3 and TRBJ2-7; the D gene is possibly TRBD1 (6 bases). Deletions cut 0 bases from V and 0 bases from J, with 9 bases between. The length of the CDR3 is 15 residues. CDR1 LGHNA and CDR2 YSLEER come from the germline V gene.

This chain uses TRBV19 with TRBJ2-1; D call uncertain. Trimming removed 5 bases from V and 4 bases from J, with 6 bases in between. The CDR3 consists of 12 residues. CDR1 is LNHDA and CDR2 is SQIVND in the germline V gene (reference sequence). CDR3 amino acids: CASSVGYNEQFF. In DNA, the CDR3 is TGTGCCAGTAGTGTCGGGTACAATGAGCAGTTCTTC.

J is TRBJ1-1 and V is TRBV5-1; a weak D match, TRBD1 (5 bases). V gave up 5 bases and J gave up 4 bases, with 21 bases separating them. CDR1 and CDR2 from the germline V gene are SGHRS and YFSETQ. This CDR3 is built from 16 residues. The CDR3 sequence: CASRTSNGAVATEAFF. The CDR3 coding sequence is TGCGCCAGCAGGACTAGTAACGGGGCGGTAGCCACTGAAGCTTTCTTT.

The J gene is TRBJ2-7, the V gene TRBV5-4, with 11 nucleotides matching TRBD2. V trimming: 4 bases; J trimming: 3 bases; junction bases outside the gene matches: 9. Germline V lookup: CDR1 SGHNT, CDR2 YYREEE (reference sequence). There are 16 residues in the CDR3. CDR3 coding DNA: TGTGCCAGCAGCGATCATAGCGGGAGGGCCCTCTACGAGCAGTACTTC. This encodes CASSDHSGRALYEQYF. Drawing the rest from reference TRBV5-4 and TRBJ2-7, the complete variable domain is ETGVTQSPTHLIKTRGQQVTLRCSSQSGHNTVSWYQQALGQGPQFIFQYYREEENGRGNFPPRFSGLQFPNYSSELNVNALELDDSALYLCASSDHSGRALYEQYFGPGTRLTVT.

This clone was counted once. V usage is TRBV27 and J usage is TRBJ2-5, with TRBD1 matching 8 bases. The CDR3 is made up of 15 amino acids. Per germline, CDR1 MNHEY and CDR2 SMNVEV (reference sequence). The V gene end was trimmed by 4 bases and the J gene end by 4 bases; junction bases not matched to a gene: 8. The CDR3 spells CASSSPRTGTETQYF. The CDR3 DNA follows: TGTGCCAGCAGTTCGCCTCGGACAGGGACAGAGACCCAGTACTTC.

The chain recombines TRBV9 with TRBJ2-3; D uncertain. Per the germline V gene, CDR1 is SGDLS and CDR2 is YYNGEE. The CDR3 extends over 13 amino acids. Trimming cost V 4 bases and J 5 bases, with 11 bases left between them. CDR3 region: CASSLEGEDTQYF. The CDR3 DNA reads as TGTGCCAGCAGCCTCGAAGGTGAAGATACGCAGTATTTT.

This rearrangement joins TRBV14 to TRBJ2-5, with D unresolved. The CDR3 covers 15 residues. CDR1 is SGHDN, CDR2 FVKESK, per germline. Trimming removed 3 bases from V and 4 bases from J, with 15 bases in between. CDR3 sequence: CASSHSGQPRETQYF. The CDR3 bases are TGTGCCAGCAGCCATTCGGGCCAACCAAGAGAGACCCAGTACTTC.

This clone was observed a single time. The rearrangement links TRBV2 to TRBJ2-1, with D possibly being TRBD2 (6 bases). Germline lookup yields CDR1 SNHLY and CDR2 FYNNEI. This CDR3 has 14 residues. With 11 bases removed from V and 5 bases from J, the gap between germline ends came to 19 bases. CDR3 nucleotide sequence: TGTGCCGGCTGGGATCGGGGGAAAGACAATGAGCAGTTCTTC. This translates into CAGWDRGKDNEQFF.